Each of the 12 T cell receptor beta chains below was sequenced from the same sample in a study of blood T cell repertoires in COVID-19. Profiled with immunoSEQ multiplex PCR; TCRdb holds only in-frame clones, not every one. The sample has approximately 240,000 clones; over 75% are singletons. Material: peripheral blood. These receptors were collected from a woman in her thirties or forties who had recovered from COVID-19.

The chain carries TRBV6-5 and TRBJ1-5, with 9 bases matching TRBD1. V was clipped by 6 bases and J by 3 bases; unmatched bases: 6. The CDR3 consists of 15 residues. Germline CDR1 MNHEY, CDR2 SVGAGI. The CDR3 DNA reads as TGTGCCAGCAGAACGGACAGGGGTTTCAATCAGCCCCAGCATTTT. Protein: CASRTDRGFNQPQHF.

J is TRBJ2-6 and V is TRBV9; tentative D call: TRBD2 (5 bases). Germline values: CDR1 SGDLS, CDR2 YYNGEE. The CDR3 totals 16 residues. V lost 0 bases to trimming and J lost 0 bases, with 7 bases between them. CDR3 nucleotides: TGTGCCAGCAGCGTAGCGGGGAACTCTGGGGCCAACGTCCTGACTTTC. It is translated as CASSVAGNSGANVLTF.

The chain is built from TRBV7-3 and TRBJ2-1; tentative D call: TRBD2 (5 bases). Between the trimmed V and J ends, which lost 0 bases and 8 bases, there was a span of 8 bases. CDR3 length: 13 residues. CDR1 and CDR2 from the germline V gene are SGHTA and FQGTGA. CDR3 coding DNA: TGTGCCAGCAGCTTAACGTGGCGGGATGAGCAGTTCTTC. Encoded protein: CASSLTWRDEQFF.

The genes are TRBV5-6 and TRBJ1-5; 8 bases map to TRBD1. This CDR3 is built from 16 residues. Germline values: CDR1 SGHDT, CDR2 YYEEEE. J was trimmed by 7 bases and V by 3 bases; bases with no gene match: 12. CDR3 sequence (DNA): TGTGCCAGCAGCTGGTCCTCAGGGGGCACTAGACAGCCCCAGCATTTT. Its protein product is CASSWSSGGTRQPQHF.

V gene TRBV10-3 combines with J gene TRBJ1-2, with 7 nucleotides matching TRBD1. Trimming cost V 2 bases and J 0 bases; bases outside gene matches: 12. CDR1 is ENHRY and CDR2 is SYGVKD in the germline V gene. This CDR3 comprises 18 residues. The CDR3 DNA sequence: TGTGCCATCAGTGAGCCGGACAGGTGGGGCAAATCTAACTATGGCTACACCTTC. It yields the protein CAISEPDRWGKSNYGYTF.

This chain links TRBV29-1 with TRBJ2-3; 11 bases map to TRBD2. The CDR3 length is 15 residues. The J segment lost 4 bases and the V segment lost 3 bases, leaving 6 bases of the junction unmatched. Germline V gene lookup returns CDR1 SQVTM and CDR2 ANQGSEA. The CDR3 DNA reads as TGCAGCGTTGATCCTCTAGCGGGAGGTCCAGATACGCAGTATTTT. Residues: CSVDPLAGGPDTQYF.

J is TRBJ2-7 and V is TRBV6-5, with D possibly being TRBD1 (6 bases). Trimming removed 11 bases from V and 3 bases from J, with 14 bases in between. Germline assignment: CDR1 MNHEY and CDR2 SVGAGI. The CDR3 length is 12 residues. The CDR3 is CACTGQIYEQYF. The CDR3 DNA follows: TGTGCCTGCACGGGACAAATCTACGAGCAGTACTTC.

This rearrangement joins TRBV5-4 to TRBJ1-6; 8 positions agree with TRBD1. The germline V gene has CDR1 SGHNT and CDR2 YYREEE (reference sequence). V lost 0 bases, J lost 9 bases, and 2 bases stayed unmatched. The length of the CDR3 is 14 residues. CDR3 protein: CASSLAGQGSPLHF. The CDR3 DNA reads TGTGCCAGCAGCTTGGCCGGACAGGGTTCACCCCTCCACTTT.

This chain uses TRBV4-2 with TRBJ2-5; TRBD2 matches at 10 bases. The junction had 7 bases not matched to a gene; V was cut back by 4 bases and J by 5 bases. The CDR3 totals 15 residues. Germline V gives CDR1 LGHNA, CDR2 YNFKEQ. CDR3 nucleotide sequence: TGTGCCAGCAGCCCCGGGACTAGCGAAGGCGAGACCCAGTACTTC. This gives the protein CASSPGTSEGETQYF.

The CDR3 DNA sequence: TGTGCCAGCAGTTTCCCGGGACTTCCCTACGAGCAGTACTTC. It is translated as CASSFPGLPYEQYF. The chain has TRBV6-2 or TRBV6-3 and TRBJ2-7; tentative D call: TRBD2 (6 bases). V lost 4 bases to trimming and J lost 2 bases, with 12 bases between them. CDR3 length: 14 residues. Germline V CDR1 and CDR2: MNHEY, SVGEGT.

This chain links TRBV7-6 with TRBJ2-7, with D tentatively TRBD1 (6 bases). CDR1 and CDR2 from the germline V gene are SGHVS and FNYEAQ. Trimming pared 1 base from V and 3 bases from J, leaving 10 bases between. This CDR3 is built from 14 residues. The CDR3 reads CASSLEPRGYEQYF. CDR3 coding DNA: TGTGCCAGCAGCTTAGAGCCCAGGGGCTACGAGCAGTACTTC.

This chain uses TRBV18 with TRBJ2-2, with D hard to call. Trimming left V 0 bases short and J 6 bases short, with 17 bases between. CDR3 size: 17 residues. Germline V gives CDR1 KGHSH, CDR2 LQKENI. Here the CDR3 DNA reads TGTGCCAGCTCACCACCGAAAGCCAGAGGAGTATCCGGGGAGCTGTTTTTT. Translating it yields CASSPPKARGVSGELFF.